The 3 T cell receptor beta chains reported below all come from one sample, sequenced in a study of T-cell reconstitution after alpha-beta-depleted transplantation in children. Unique molecular identifiers were used in preparing the TCRbeta library. TCRdb reanalysed the PCR reads using MiXCR and keeps one entry per CDR3 protein. The sample holds 450,000 to 600,000 distinct CDR3 sequences, approximately 12% seen once. Sequencing used PBMCs, mostly from graft donor cells, obtained 360 days after TCRalphabeta/CD19-depleted stem cell transplant. Receptors originate from a male patient between 10 and 17 years old who had a stem cell transplant for acute myeloid leukemia, so the T cells may come from the graft donor.

CDR3 in amino acids: CASSQARMRETEQFF. The CDR3, as DNA: TGCGCCAGCAGCCAAGCCCGGATGCGGGAGACTGAGCAGTTCTTC. The J gene is TRBJ2-1, the V gene TRBV4-3; TRBD2 matches at 7 bases. The V and J ends lost 1 base and 9 bases, in that order; junction bases with no gene match: 9. This CDR3 contains 15 residues. Germline values: CDR1 LGHNA, CDR2 YSLEER.

V is TRBV29-1 and J is TRBJ2-6; 8 positions match TRBD1. The V gene's germline CDR1 is SQVTM and CDR2 ANQGSEA. Trimming at V came to 5 bases and at J to 3 bases, leaving 6 bases not matched to a gene. This CDR3 is built from 15 residues. The CDR3 protein is CSVWQGAYGANVLTF. The CDR3 DNA reads as TGCAGCGTTTGGCAGGGGGCCTATGGGGCCAACGTCCTGACTTTC.

Many counts were recorded for this clonotype. The rearrangement links TRBV2 to TRBJ2-7; 8 nucleotides line up with TRBD1. V gave up 7 bases and J gave up 5 bases; unmatched junction bases: 7. Germline CDR1 and CDR2: SNHLY and FYNNEI. The CDR3 totals 13 residues. CDR3 bases: TGTGCCAGCACCAACGACAGGGGAAACGAGCAGTACTTC. Residues: CASTNDRGNEQYF.